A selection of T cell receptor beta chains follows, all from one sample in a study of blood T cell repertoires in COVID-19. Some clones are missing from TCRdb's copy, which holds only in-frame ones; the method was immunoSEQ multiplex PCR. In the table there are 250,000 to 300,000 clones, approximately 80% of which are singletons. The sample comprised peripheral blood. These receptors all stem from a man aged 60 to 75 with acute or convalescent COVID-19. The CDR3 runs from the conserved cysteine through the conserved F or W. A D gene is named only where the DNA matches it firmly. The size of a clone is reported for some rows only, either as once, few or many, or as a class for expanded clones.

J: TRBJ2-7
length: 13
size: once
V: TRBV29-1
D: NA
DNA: TGCAGCGTTGAGACGGGGCACAGGGCCGAGCAGTACTTC
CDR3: CSVETGHRAEQYF

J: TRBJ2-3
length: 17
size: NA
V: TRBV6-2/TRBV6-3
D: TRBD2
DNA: TGTGCCAGCAGTTATTCTACTAGCGGGGGGCGGGCAGATACGCAGTATTTT
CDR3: CASSYSTSGGRADTQYF

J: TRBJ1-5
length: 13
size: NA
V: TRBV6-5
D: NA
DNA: TGTGCCAGCAGCATAGGGGGGGATCAGCCCCAGCATTTT
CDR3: CASSIGGDQPQHF

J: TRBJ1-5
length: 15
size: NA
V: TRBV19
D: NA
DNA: TGTGCCAGTAGCCTGGATGAGGGGGGGAATCAGCCCCAGCATTTT
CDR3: CASSLDEGGNQPQHF

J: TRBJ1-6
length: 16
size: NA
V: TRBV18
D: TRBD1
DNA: TGTGCCAGCTCACCAAGGTTGGGACAGGGGGATTCACCCCTCCACTTT
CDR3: CASSPRLGQGDSPLHF

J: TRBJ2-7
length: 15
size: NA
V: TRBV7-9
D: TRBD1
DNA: TGTGCCAGCAGCCACGGGACAGGGGTCAAATACGAGCAGTACTTC
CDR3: CASSHGTGVKYEQYF

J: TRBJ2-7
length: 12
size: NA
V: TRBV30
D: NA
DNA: TGTGCCTGTGGATCAGGGGCGCGCGAGCAGTACTTC
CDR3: CACGSGAREQYF

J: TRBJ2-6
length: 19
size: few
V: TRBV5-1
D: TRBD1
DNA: TGCGCCAGCAGCCGAGGGGACAGGGCACTAATCTCTGGGGCCAACGTCCTGACTTTC
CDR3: CASSRGDRALISGANVLTF

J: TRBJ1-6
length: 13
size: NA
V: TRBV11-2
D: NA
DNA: TGTGCCAGCAGCGTATACAATAATTCACCCCTCCACTTT
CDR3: CASSVYNNSPLHF

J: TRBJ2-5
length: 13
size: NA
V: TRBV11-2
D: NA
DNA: TGTGCCAGCAGCCTTGGACTTGAAGAGACCCAGTACTTC
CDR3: CASSLGLEETQYF

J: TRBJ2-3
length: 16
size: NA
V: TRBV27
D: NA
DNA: TGTGCCAGCAGTTTTTTCTCCGGGAGAAGGGCAGATACGCAGTATTTT
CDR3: CASSFFSGRRADTQYF

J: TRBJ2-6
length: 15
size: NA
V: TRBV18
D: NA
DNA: TGTGCCAGCTCCCTCCAGGGGCTGGGGGCCAACGTCCTGACTTTC
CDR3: CASSLQGLGANVLTF

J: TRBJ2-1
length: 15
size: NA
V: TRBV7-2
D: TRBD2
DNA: TGTGCCAGCAGCCTCCGACTAGCGGGAGTCAATGAGCAGTTCTTC
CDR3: CASSLRLAGVNEQFF

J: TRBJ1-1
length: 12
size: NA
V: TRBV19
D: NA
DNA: TGTGCCAGTAGAACAGGGAACACTGAAGCTTTCTTT
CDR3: CASRTGNTEAFF

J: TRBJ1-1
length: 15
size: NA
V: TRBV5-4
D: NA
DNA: TGTGCCAGCAGCTTCGCACAGGGAGGGGGGACTGAAGCTTTCTTT
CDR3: CASSFAQGGGTEAFF

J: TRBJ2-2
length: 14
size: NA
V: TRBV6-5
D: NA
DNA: TGTGCCACCAGGTATCAGGCGAACACCGGGGAGCTGTTTTTT
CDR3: CATRYQANTGELFF

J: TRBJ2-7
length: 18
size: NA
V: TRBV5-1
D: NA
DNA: TGCGCCAGCAGCTTAACCCCCGCCCTTGGCAGGGGAGTCTACGAGCAGTACTTC
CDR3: CASSLTPALGRGVYEQYF

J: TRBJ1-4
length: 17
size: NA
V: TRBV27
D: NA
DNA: TGTGCCAGCAGTCCTGGTGGAGGTCCTCGTGGGAATGAAAAACTGTTTTTT
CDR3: CASSPGGGPRGNEKLFF

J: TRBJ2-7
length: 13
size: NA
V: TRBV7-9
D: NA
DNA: TGTGCCAGCAGCTTACAGGGGGGTTACGAGCAGTACTTC
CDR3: CASSLQGGYEQYF

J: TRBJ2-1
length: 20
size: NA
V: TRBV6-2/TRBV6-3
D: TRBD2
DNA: TGTGCCAGCAGTTACCCTGCCCGGACTAGCGGGATCGGTACCTACAATGAGCAGTTCTTC
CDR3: CASSYPARTSGIGTYNEQFF

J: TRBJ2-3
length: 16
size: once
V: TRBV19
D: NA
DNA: TGTGCCAGTAGTATAGATCTAGTGGGGGGTGCAGATACGCAGTATTTT
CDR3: CASSIDLVGGADTQYF

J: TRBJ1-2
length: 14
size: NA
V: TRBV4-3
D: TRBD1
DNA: TGCGCCAGCAGCCGAGGGACAGCTAACTATGGCTACACCTTC
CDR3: CASSRGTANYGYTF

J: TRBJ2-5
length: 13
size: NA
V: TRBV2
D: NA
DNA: TGTGCCAGCCGGACAGACTTTCAAGAGACCCAGTACTTC
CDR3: CASRTDFQETQYF

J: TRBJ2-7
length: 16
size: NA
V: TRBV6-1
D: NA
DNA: TGTGCCAGCAGTGCCTTCTGGGGGCCTGGGGCCTACGAGCAGTACTTC
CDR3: CASSAFWGPGAYEQYF

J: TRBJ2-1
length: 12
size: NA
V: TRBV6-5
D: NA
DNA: TGTGCCTCCGGGACTGCCCTCAATGAGCAGTTCTTC
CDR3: CASGTALNEQFF

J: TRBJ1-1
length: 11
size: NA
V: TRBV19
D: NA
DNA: TGTGCCAGTAGTTTGGGGGCAGAAGCTTTCTTT
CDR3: CASSLGAEAFF

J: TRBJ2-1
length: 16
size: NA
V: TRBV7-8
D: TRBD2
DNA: TGTGCCAGCAGCTTCGGTCTAGCGGGAGGATTCCATGAGCAGTTCTTC
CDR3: CASSFGLAGGFHEQFF

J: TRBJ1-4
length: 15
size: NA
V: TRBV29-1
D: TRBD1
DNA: TGCAGCGTCAATGAGGGGGGGACAGGGGTAGAAAAACTGTTTTTT
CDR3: CSVNEGGTGVEKLFF

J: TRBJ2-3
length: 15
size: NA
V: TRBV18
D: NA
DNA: TGTGCCAGCTCACCATGGGGCAGGGTTAAAGATACGCAGTATTTT
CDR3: CASSPWGRVKDTQYF

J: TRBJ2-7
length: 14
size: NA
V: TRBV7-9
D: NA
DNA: TGTGCCAGCAGCTTAGGTGCGGGCGTCGGCGAGCAGTACTTC
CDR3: CASSLGAGVGEQYF

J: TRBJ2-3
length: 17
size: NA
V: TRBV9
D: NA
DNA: TGTGCCAGCAGCGTAGGGTTGGGGCTCAAAAACACAGATACGCAGTATTTT
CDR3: CASSVGLGLKNTDTQYF

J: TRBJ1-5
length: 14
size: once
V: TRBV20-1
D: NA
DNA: TGCAGTGCTAGTCAGGGGACCCCCAATCAGCCCCAGCATTTT
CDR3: CSASQGTPNQPQHF

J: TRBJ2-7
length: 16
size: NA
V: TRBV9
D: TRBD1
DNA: TGTGCCAGCAGCATAGGGACAGGGGGCGGCTCCTACGAGCAGTACTTC
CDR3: CASSIGTGGGSYEQYF

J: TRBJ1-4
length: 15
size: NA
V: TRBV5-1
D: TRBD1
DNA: TGCGCCAGCAGCGGGGGGACAGGGGGCCTTGAAAAACTGTTTTTT
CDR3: CASSGGTGGLEKLFF

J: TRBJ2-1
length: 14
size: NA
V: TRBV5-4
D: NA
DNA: TGTGCCAGCAGCTTAGCGGTGACATACAATGAGCAGTTCTTC
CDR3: CASSLAVTYNEQFF

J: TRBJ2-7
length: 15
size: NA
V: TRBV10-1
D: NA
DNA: TGCGCCAGCAGTGAGAGTGGCAGGGGGGTATACGAGCAGTACTTC
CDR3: CASSESGRGVYEQYF

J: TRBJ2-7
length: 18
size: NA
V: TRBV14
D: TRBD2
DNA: TGTGCCAGCAGCCAAGATCCCCTCCCGGGTAGCGGGAGCTACGAGCAGTACTTC
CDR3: CASSQDPLPGSGSYEQYF